This passage covers 5 T cell receptor beta chains from one sample sequenced in a study of blood T cell repertoires in COVID-19. Some clones are missing from TCRdb's copy, which holds only in-frame ones; the method was immunoSEQ multiplex PCR. The sample shows about 80,000 clones, around 80% of them seen only once. The sample taken for sequencing was peripheral blood. The origin of the receptors is a man in his sixties with active or convalescent COVID-19.

J is TRBJ1-1 and V is TRBV9, with 7 positions matching TRBD1. This CDR3 spans 16 amino acids. The V gene's germline CDR1 is SGDLS and CDR2 YYNGEE. Trimming removed 3 bases from V and 2 bases from J; junction bases left unmatched: 10. This CDR3 is CASSAGMTGFNTEAFF. The CDR3 region has the DNA TGTGCCAGCAGCGCGGGAATGACAGGGTTCAACACTGAAGCTTTCTTT.

V gene TRBV4-1 combines with J gene TRBJ2-1; D unresolved. V was pared by 0 bases and J by 8 bases, with 8 bases between. Looked up from germline, CDR1 is MGHRA and CDR2 is YSYEKL. This CDR3 has 13 residues. The CDR3 sequence: CASSQESLDEQFF. CDR3 DNA sequence: TGCGCCAGCAGCCAAGAATCTCTTGATGAGCAGTTCTTC.

V and J are TRBV4-2 and TRBJ2-5, with 9 bases fitting TRBD2. The CDR3 consists of 16 residues. V shed 0 bases and J 1 base; nucleotides not matched to a gene: 3. Germline lookup yields CDR1 LGHNA and CDR2 YNFKEQ. The CDR3 region has the DNA TGTGCCAGCAGCCAAGACGGTAGCGGGGGCCAAGAGACCCAGTACTTC. Translating gives CASSQDGSGGQETQYF.

This clone was found a few times. The V call is TRBV7-9, the J call TRBJ1-1; 10 bases agree with TRBD1. CDR3 length: 17 amino acids. Germline values: CDR1 SEHNR, CDR2 FQNEAQ (reference sequence). The V segment lost 5 bases and the J segment 3 bases; nucleotides outside the gene matches: 12. CDR3 sequence reads: CASSIDRGRGKHTEAFF. CDR3 nucleotides: TGTGCCAGCAGCATCGACAGGGGGCGAGGAAAGCACACTGAAGCTTTCTTT.

The chain links TRBV11-2 to TRBJ2-7; D is unclear. The germline V and J ends were trimmed by 0 bases and 2 bases, with 11 bases remaining between them. Germline loops: CDR1 SGHAT, CDR2 FQNNGV. This CDR3 comprises 15 residues. CDR3 nucleotides: TGTGCCAGCAGCTTAGATGTGGGTACTACCTACGAGCAGTACTTC. Residues: CASSLDVGTTYEQYF.